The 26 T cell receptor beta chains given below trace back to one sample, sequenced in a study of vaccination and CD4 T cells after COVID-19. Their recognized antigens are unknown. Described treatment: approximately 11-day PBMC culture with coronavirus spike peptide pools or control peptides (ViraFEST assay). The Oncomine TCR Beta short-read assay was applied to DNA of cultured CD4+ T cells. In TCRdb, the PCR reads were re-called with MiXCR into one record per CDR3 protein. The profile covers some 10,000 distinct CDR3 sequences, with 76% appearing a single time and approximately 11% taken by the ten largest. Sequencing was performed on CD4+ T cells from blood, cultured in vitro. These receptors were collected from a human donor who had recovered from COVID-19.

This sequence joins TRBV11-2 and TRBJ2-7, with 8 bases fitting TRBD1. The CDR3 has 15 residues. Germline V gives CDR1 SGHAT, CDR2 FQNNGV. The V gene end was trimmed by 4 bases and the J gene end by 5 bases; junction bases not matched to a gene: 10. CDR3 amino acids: CASSSRTGRDDEQYF. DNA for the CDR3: TGTGCCAGCAGCTCCCGGACAGGGCGAGATGACGAGCAGTACTTC.

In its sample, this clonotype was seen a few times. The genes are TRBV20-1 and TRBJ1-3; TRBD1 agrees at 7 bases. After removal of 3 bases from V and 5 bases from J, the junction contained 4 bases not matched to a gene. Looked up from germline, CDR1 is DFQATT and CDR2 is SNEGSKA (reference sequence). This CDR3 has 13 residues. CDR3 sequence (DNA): TGCAGTGCTAGGGAGGGGGCACGAAACACCATATATTTT. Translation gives CSAREGARNTIYF.

In nucleotides, the CDR3 is TGTGCCAGCAGTTTCTCACCAGTTACCTATGGCTACACCTTC. Its translation is CASSFSPVTYGYTF. This chain links TRBV12-3 or TRBV12-4 with TRBJ1-2; D unresolved. There are 14 residues in the CDR3. Trimming removed 3 bases from V and 4 bases from J, with 12 bases in between.

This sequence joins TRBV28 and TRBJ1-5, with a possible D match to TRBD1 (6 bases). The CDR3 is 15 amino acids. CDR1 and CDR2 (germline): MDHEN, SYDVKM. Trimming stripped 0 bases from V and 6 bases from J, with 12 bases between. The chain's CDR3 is CASSLWGQGSQPQHF. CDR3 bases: TGTGCCAGCAGTTTATGGGGGCAGGGGAGTCAGCCCCAGCATTTT.

This CDR3 reads CAWSWDLNQPQHF. The DNA for the CDR3 is TGTGCCTGGAGCTGGGACCTCAATCAGCCCCAGCATTTT. The chain combines TRBV30 with TRBJ1-5; possibly TRBD1 for D (5 bases). V lost 3 bases to trimming and J lost 3 bases, with 9 bases between them. This CDR3 has 13 residues. The germline CDR1 and CDR2 sequences are GTSNPN and SVGIG (reference sequence).

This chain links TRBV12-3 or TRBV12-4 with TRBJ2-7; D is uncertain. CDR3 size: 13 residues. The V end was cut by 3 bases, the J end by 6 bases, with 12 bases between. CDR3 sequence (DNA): TGTGCCAGCAGTTTTTTAGGACCCACCGAGCAGTACTTC. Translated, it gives CASSFLGPTEQYF.

CDR3 DNA sequence: TGCGCCAGCAGCGGCGGGGGTACCCTTAGCACAGATACGCAGTATTTT. It encodes CASSGGGTLSTDTQYF. This chain connects TRBV5-1 to TRBJ2-3, with TRBD2 matching 7 bases. CDR1 is SGHRS, CDR2 YFSETQ, per germline. After removal of 4 bases from V and 0 bases from J, the junction contained 8 bases not matched to a gene. The CDR3 runs to 16 residues.

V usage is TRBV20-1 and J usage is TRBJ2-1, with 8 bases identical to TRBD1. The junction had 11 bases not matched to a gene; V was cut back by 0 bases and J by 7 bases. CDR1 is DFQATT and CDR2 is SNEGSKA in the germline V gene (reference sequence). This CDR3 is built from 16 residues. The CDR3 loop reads CSARDLRGLAWNEQFF. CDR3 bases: TGCAGTGCTAGAGATCTCAGGGGGCTAGCATGGAATGAGCAGTTCTTC.

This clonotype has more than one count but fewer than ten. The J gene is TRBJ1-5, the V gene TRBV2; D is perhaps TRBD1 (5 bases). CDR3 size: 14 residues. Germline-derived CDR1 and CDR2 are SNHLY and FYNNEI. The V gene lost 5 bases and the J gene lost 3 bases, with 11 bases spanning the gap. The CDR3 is CASSKDGANQPQHF. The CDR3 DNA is TGTGCCAGCAGTAAGGACGGGGCCAATCAGCCCCAGCATTTT.

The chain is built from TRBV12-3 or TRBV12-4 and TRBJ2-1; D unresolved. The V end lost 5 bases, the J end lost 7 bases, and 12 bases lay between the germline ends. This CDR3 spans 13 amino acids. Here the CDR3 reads CASSAPGINEQFF. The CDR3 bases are TGTGCCAGCAGTGCCCCCGGCATTAATGAGCAGTTCTTC.

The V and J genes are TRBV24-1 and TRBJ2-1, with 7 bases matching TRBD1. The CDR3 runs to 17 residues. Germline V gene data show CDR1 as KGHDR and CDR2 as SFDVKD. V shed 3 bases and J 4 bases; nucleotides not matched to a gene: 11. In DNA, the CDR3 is TGTGCCACCAGTGATGCCGAACCGGGACAGATTTACAATGAGCAGTTCTTC. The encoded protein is CATSDAEPGQIYNEQFF.

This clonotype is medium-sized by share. CDR3 nucleotides: TGCAGTGCTAGGTCGGGTTTTCACACCTTC. As protein: CSARSGFHTF. This chain joins TRBV20-1 and TRBJ1-2; D unresolved. Germline loops: CDR1 DFQATT, CDR2 SNEGSKA (reference sequence). The ends were cut back, 3 bases at V and 12 bases at J, with 11 bases in the middle. The length of the CDR3 is 10 residues.

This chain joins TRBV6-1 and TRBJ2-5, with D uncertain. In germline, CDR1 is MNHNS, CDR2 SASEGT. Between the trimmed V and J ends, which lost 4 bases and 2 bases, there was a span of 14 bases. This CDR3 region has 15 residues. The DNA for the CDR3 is TGTGCCAGCAGTGTCGTCAGGCGACGACAAGAGACCCAGTACTTC. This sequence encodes CASSVVRRRQETQYF.

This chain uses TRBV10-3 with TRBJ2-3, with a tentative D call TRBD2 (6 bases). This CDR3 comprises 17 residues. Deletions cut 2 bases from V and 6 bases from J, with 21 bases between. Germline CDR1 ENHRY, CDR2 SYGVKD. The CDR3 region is CAISEAGQPRGGDTQYF. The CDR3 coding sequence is TGTGCCATCAGTGAGGCAGGCCAACCGCGGGGTGGTGATACGCAGTATTTT.

The chain's CDR3 is CASSLVPLGAGYTF. The CDR3 nucleotides are TGTGCCAGCAGCTTAGTTCCCTTGGGGGCCGGCTACACCTTC. The chain is built from TRBV7-8 and TRBJ1-2, with D perhaps matching TRBD1 (6 bases). The CDR3 extends over 14 amino acids. V was cut by 1 base and J by 8 bases, with 14 bases left in between. Germline CDR1 SGHVS, CDR2 FQNEAQ.

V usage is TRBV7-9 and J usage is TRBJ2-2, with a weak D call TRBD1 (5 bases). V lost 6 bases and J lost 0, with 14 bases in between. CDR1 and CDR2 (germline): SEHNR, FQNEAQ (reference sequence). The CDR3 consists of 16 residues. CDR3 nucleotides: TGTGCCAGCAGTCGACAGTTCCCTGCGAACACCGGGGAGCTGTTTTTT. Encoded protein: CASSRQFPANTGELFF.

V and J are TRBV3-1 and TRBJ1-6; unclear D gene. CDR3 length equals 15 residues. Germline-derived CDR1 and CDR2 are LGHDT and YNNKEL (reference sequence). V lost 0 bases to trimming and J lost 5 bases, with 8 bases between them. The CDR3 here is CASSQDSAHNSPLHF. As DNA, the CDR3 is TGTGCCAGCAGCCAAGATTCAGCGCATAATTCACCCCTCCACTTT.

This CDR3 reads CASSVVGQGWYTEAFF. In nucleotides, the CDR3 is TGTGCCAGCAGCGTAGTGGGACAGGGTTGGTACACTGAAGCTTTCTTT. The chain carries TRBV9 and TRBJ1-1; 9 nucleotides align to TRBD1. The CDR3 consists of 16 residues. After removal of 0 bases from V and 3 bases from J, the junction contained 6 bases not matched to a gene. Germline lookup yields CDR1 SGDLS and CDR2 YYNGEE.

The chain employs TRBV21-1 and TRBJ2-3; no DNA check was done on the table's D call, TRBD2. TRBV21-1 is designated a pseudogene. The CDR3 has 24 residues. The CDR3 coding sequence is TGTGCCAGCAGCAAAGTTCCTCAATCTAGCGGGAGTCATGGTGTTGGGGATAGCACAGATACGCAGTATTTT. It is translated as CASSKVPQSSGSHGVGDSTDTQYF.

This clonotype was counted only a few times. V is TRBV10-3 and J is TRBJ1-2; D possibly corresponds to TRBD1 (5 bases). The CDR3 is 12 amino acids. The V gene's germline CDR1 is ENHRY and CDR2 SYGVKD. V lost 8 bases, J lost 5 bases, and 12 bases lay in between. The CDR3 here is CAIYQEGYGYTF. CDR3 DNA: TGTGCCATCTATCAAGAGGGGTATGGCTACACCTTC.

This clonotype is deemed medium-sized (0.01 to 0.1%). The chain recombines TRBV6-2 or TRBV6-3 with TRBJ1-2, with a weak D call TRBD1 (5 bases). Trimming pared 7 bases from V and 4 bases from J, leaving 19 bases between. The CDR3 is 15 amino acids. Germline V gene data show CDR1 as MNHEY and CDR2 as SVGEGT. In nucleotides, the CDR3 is TGTGCCAGCACATCTTCGAGGGGAACTCTCTATGGCTACACCTTC. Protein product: CASTSSRGTLYGYTF.

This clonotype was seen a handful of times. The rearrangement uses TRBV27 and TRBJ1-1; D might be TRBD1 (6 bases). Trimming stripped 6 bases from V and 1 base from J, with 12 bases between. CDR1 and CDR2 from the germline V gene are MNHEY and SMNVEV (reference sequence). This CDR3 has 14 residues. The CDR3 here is CASSLGAPNTEAFF. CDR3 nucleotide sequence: TGTGCCAGCAGCCTGGGGGCGCCGAACACTGAAGCTTTCTTT.

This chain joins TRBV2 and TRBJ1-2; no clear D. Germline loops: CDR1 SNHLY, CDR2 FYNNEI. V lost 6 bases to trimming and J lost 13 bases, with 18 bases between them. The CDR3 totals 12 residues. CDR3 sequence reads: CASSPGSTRCTF. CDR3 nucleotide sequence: TGTGCCAGCAGCCCGGGAAGTACAAGGTGCACCTTC.

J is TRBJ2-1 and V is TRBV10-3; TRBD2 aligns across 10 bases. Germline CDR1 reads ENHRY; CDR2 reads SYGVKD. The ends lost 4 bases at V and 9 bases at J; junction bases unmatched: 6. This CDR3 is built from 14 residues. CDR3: CAISVSGGASEQFF. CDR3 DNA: TGTGCCATCAGTGTGAGCGGGGGGGCCTCTGAGCAGTTCTTC.

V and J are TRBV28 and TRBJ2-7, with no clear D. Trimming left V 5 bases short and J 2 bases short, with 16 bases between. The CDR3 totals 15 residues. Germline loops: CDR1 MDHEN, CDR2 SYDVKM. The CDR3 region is CASSPPAFRPYEQYF. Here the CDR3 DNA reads TGTGCCAGCAGTCCTCCCGCCTTCCGTCCCTACGAGCAGTACTTC.

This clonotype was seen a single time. The CDR3 DNA reads as TGTGCCAGCAGCCAAGATCCCGGGGGATTTAGTAACTATGGCTACACCTTC. It translates to CASSQDPGGFSNYGYTF. The genes are TRBV4-2 and TRBJ1-2; tentative D call: TRBD1 (5 bases). CDR1 and CDR2 from the germline V gene are LGHNA and YNFKEQ. The V and J ends lost 0 bases and 1 base respectively, with 15 bases between them. The CDR3 extends over 17 amino acids.